These 9 T cell receptor beta chains originate from one sample sequenced in a study of T cells in women clearing cervical HPV infection. TCRdb's copy holds only in-frame clones and misses some; the assay was immunoSEQ multiplex PCR. The sample has 30,000 to 35,000 clones. The sample was blood buffy coat. The receptors were gathered from a woman between 18 and 69 years old with a cervical HPV16 infection that either progressed to CIN3+ or cleared (not recorded which).

The CDR3 DNA, read in part, is TGTGCCAGCAGTGAAGCGTACTATGGT. It is translated as CASSEAYYG. The CDR3 as a whole reads CASSEAYYGQYF. The chain recombines TRBV6-1 with TRBJ2-4, with D uncertain. The observed sequence ends 3 residues before the CDR3 terminus, with the missing tail filled in from the germline J gene. The CDR3 spans 12 residues. Germline CDR1 and CDR2: MNHNS and SASEGT.

In regard to this clone: Read coverage stops 3 residues before the CDR3 terminus; the germline J gene supplies the remainder. The J gene is TRBJ2-3, the V gene TRBV7-9; TRBD1 agrees at 7 bases. In germline, CDR1 is SEHNR, CDR2 FQNEAQ (reference sequence). This CDR3 contains 15 residues. This chain's CDR3 is CASSDQGQSQETQYF. Incomplete CDR3 DNA: TGTGCCAGCAGCGACCAGGGACAGTCCCAAGAGACG.

Turning to this clone: The read gets to within 3 residues of the CDR3 end, and the germline J gene fills in the rest. The chain combines TRBV18 with TRBJ1-2, with a weak D call TRBD1 (5 bases). This CDR3 comprises 14 residues. The germline V gene encodes CDR1 KGHSH and CDR2 LQKENI. This CDR3 is CASSPGAGLDTYTF. The CDR3 DNA, read in part, is TGTGCCAGCTCACCAGGGGCTGGGTTGGATACC.

With respect to this clone: The read terminates 3 residues ahead of where the CDR3 ends, so the germline J gene completes it. V usage is TRBV20-1 and J usage is TRBJ1-2; D may be TRBD1 (6 bases). The CDR3 covers 14 residues. CDR1 and CDR2 (germline): DFQATT, SNEGSKA (reference sequence). The part of the CDR3 DNA that was read is TGCAGTGCTAGAGACCCCCAAGGGGGAGAGACC. Translating it yields CSARDPQGGET. The whole CDR3 protein is CSARDPQGGETYTF.

This clone is deemed medium-sized by its frequency. The read ends 3 residues before the CDR3 terminus; that terminus is restored from the germline J gene. This chain links TRBV12-5 with TRBJ2-2, with 9 bases identical to TRBD1. The CDR3 runs 17 residues. V was clipped by 0 bases and J by 5 bases; unmatched bases: 7. Germline loops: CDR1 LGHNT, CDR2 FRNRAP. The DNA read from the CDR3 is TGTGCTAGTGGTTTGGTCCGGGACAGGGTGGGAACCGGGGAG. Residues: CASGLVRDRVGTGE. The whole CDR3 protein reads CASGLVRDRVGTGELFF.

As to this clone: The CDR3 goes on 3 residues after the read ends, and that part is filled in from the germline J gene. The rearrangement joins TRBV29-1 to TRBJ2-3; TRBD1 matches at 7 bases. Germline CDR1 is SQVTM and CDR2 is ANQGSEA. The CDR3 has 13 amino acids. V lost 6 bases, J lost 6 bases, and 9 bases stayed unmatched. This chain's CDR3 is CSVVRGLKDTQYF. The sequenced part of the CDR3 DNA is TGCAGCGTAGTAAGGGGGCTGAAGGATACG.

Turning to this clone: The read terminates 3 residues ahead of where the CDR3 ends, so the germline J gene completes it. The V gene is TRBV30, the J gene TRBJ2-5; 7 positions agree with TRBD1. Germline V gene sequence: CDR1 GTSNPN, CDR2 SVGIG (reference sequence). Losses at the gene ends were 0 bases for V and 6 bases for J; bases not matched to a gene: 7. CDR3 length equals 14 residues. CDR3 region: CAWSVQTGQQTQYF. The DNA read from the CDR3 is TGTGCCTGGAGTGTACAGACAGGGCAACAGACC.

This clone is medium-sized by frequency. With the read ending 3 residues before the CDR3 end, the germline J gene is used to fill in that end. This chain connects TRBV19 to TRBJ2-5; D may be TRBD1 (5 bases). Trimming removed 4 bases from V and 7 bases from J, with 13 bases in between. CDR3 size: 13 residues. Germline V CDR1 and CDR2: LNHDA, SQIVND (reference sequence). The CDR3 bases that were read are TGTGCCAGTAGTAGGGGCGGAGCAGGGACC. Its protein product is CASSRGGAGT. The whole CDR3 reads CASSRGGAGTQYF.

Of note for this clone: The CDR3 end is not reached by the read, which stops 3 residues before it; the germline J gene fills it in. The chain uses TRBV30 and TRBJ1-3, with D possibly TRBD1 on 5 matching bases. This CDR3 has 15 residues. Germline V gene lookup returns CDR1 GTSNPN and CDR2 SVGIG (reference sequence). V was clipped by 0 bases and J by 4 bases, with 13 bases between them. Incomplete CDR3 DNA: TGTGCCTGGAGTGTACAATGGGGCTACGGAAACACC. Translating it yields CAWSVQWGYGNT. The whole CDR3 is CAWSVQWGYGNTIYF.